This is a list of T cell receptor beta chains from one sample in a study of neoadjuvant nivolumab and ipilimumab in lung cancer. Only in-frame clones appear in the TCRdb table, and some are missing; sequencing was by immunoSEQ multiplex PCR. The sample comprises 5,500 to 8,500 clones, 65% to 85% of which are singletons, and roughly 5% rests with the top ten. The source was tumor tissue, collected after neoadjuvant nivolumab, alone or with ipilimumab, at or shortly before surgery. Receptors originate from an adult with non-small cell lung cancer. Each CDR3 is given with its conserved first and last residue. D genes are given only for firm matches. Only part of the rows carry a size: once, few, many, or a class if the clone is expanded.

v_gene,abundance,d_gene,j_gene,CDR3aa,CDR3nt
TRBV4-2,-,-,TRBJ2-7,CASSQNRGEQYF,TGTGCCAGCAGCCAAAACCGCGGCGAGCAGTACTTC
TRBV18,-,-,TRBJ1-1,CASSPFSEANTEAFF,TGTGCCAGCTCACCCTTTTCAGAGGCGAACACTGAAGCTTTCTTT
TRBV9,-,TRBD1,TRBJ2-7,CASSASGQSYEQYF,TGTGCCAGCAGCGCCTCGGGACAGTCCTACGAGCAGTACTTC
TRBV14,-,-,TRBJ2-1,CASSHLGTTEQFF,TGTGCCAGCAGCCATCTAGGGACGACTGAGCAGTTCTTC
TRBV7-8,-,TRBD1,TRBJ1-3,CASSLGTAGNTIYF,TGTGCCAGCAGCCTAGGGACAGCTGGAAACACCATATATTTT
TRBV6-5,-,-,TRBJ1-3,CASSYRPFSGNTIYF,TGTGCCAGCAGTTACAGACCGTTCTCTGGAAACACCATATATTTT
TRBV10-3,once,-,TRBJ2-7,CAISPGESYEQYF,TGTGCCATCAGCCCCGGGGAATCCTACGAGCAGTACTTC
TRBV7-9,-,-,TRBJ2-2,CASSPRASNTGELFF,TGTGCCAGCAGCCCTCGGGCATCGAACACCGGGGAGCTGTTTTTT
TRBV6-5,few,-,TRBJ1-2,CASSPVEGYGYTF,TGTGCCAGCAGTCCGGTAGAAGGCTATGGCTACACCTTC
TRBV2,few,-,TRBJ1-1,CASSEEVTGLAFF,TGTGCCAGCAGTGAGGAGGTTACTGGATTGGCTTTCTTT
TRBV9,-,-,TRBJ2-7,CSQQRYPGGPSPYEQYF,TGTTCACAGCAAAGGTACCCTGGGGGACCCTCTCCTTACGAGCAGTACTTC
TRBV6-5,-,-,TRBJ2-1,CASNPGRGYNEQFF,TGTGCCAGCAATCCCGGACGTGGATACAATGAGCAGTTCTTC
TRBV5-1,-,-,TRBJ1-1,CASSLQGDLEAFF,TGCGCCAGCAGCTTGCAAGGGGATCTTGAAGCTTTCTTT
TRBV5-1,-,TRBD2,TRBJ2-2,CASSLGSSGGLELFF,TGCGCCAGCAGCCTGGGATCTAGCGGGGGTTTGGAGCTGTTTTTT
TRBV5-1,-,-,TRBJ1-2,CASSLKVSDNYGYTF,TGCGCCAGCAGCTTGAAGGTCAGCGACAACTATGGCTACACCTTC
TRBV5-1,few,-,TRBJ1-6,CASSLKGQGGSPLHF,TGCGCCAGCAGCTTGAAGGGGCAAGGCGGTTCACCCCTCCACTTT
TRBV20-1,-,-,TRBJ1-3,CSARDGNTIYF,TGCAGTGCTAGAGATGGAAACACCATATATTTT
TRBV10-3,-,-,TRBJ1-1,CAISDPRWGPNTEAFF,TGTGCCATCAGTGACCCCCGTTGGGGCCCGAACACTGAAGCTTTCTTT
TRBV7-2,-,-,TRBJ1-1,CASSFLLNTEAFF,TGTGCCAGCAGCTTCTTATTGAACACTGAAGCTTTCTTT
TRBV7-8,-,-,TRBJ1-5,CASSNDINQPQHF,TGTGCCAGCAGCAACGACATCAATCAGCCCCAGCATTTT
TRBV5-5,large,TRBD1,TRBJ1-2,CASSGQGLNYGYTF,TGTGCCAGCAGCGGACAGGGATTGAACTATGGCTACACCTTC
TRBV18,-,-,TRBJ2-7,CASSPPQSYEQYF,TGTGCCAGCTCACCACCTCAAAGCTACGAGCAGTACTTC
TRBV5-6,-,TRBD1,TRBJ2-7,CASSFLYGTAYEQYF,TGTGCCAGCAGCTTCCTATACGGGACAGCATACGAGCAGTACTTC
TRBV2,-,-,TRBJ1-5,CASSPQGRGQPQHF,TGTGCCAGCAGTCCCCAGGGAAGGGGCCAGCCCCAGCATTTT
TRBV2,-,-,TRBJ1-4,CASNLNRVTNEKLFF,TGTGCCAGCAACCTCAACAGGGTGACTAATGAAAAACTGTTTTTT
TRBV6-5,-,TRBD1,TRBJ1-5,CASGQGNQPQHF,TGTGCCAGCGGACAGGGTAATCAGCCCCAGCATTTT
TRBV5-6,-,TRBD2,TRBJ2-3,CASSLRLAGATDTQYF,TGTGCCAGCAGCTTGAGACTAGCGGGGGCCACAGATACGCAGTATTTT
TRBV4-3,-,-,TRBJ2-6,CASSQDYHSGANVLTF,TGCGCCAGCAGCCAAGATTACCACTCTGGGGCCAACGTCCTGACTTTC
TRBV5-1,-,-,TRBJ2-7,CASSLAGSLAGRYSAYEQYF,TGCGCCAGCAGCTTGGCCGGGTCGTTGGCAGGGCGCTACTCGGCCTACGAGCAGTACTTC
TRBV7-9,-,-,TRBJ1-5,CASSPGTSNQPQHF,TGTGCCAGCAGCCCAGGGACAAGTAATCAGCCCCAGCATTTT
TRBV28,once,-,TRBJ2-3,CASSLRRRDSDTQYF,TGTGCCAGCAGTTTACGCCGACGGGACTCCGATACGCAGTATTTT
TRBV5-1,-,TRBD1,TRBJ1-3,CASSSGTGSSGNTIYF,TGCGCCAGCAGCTCGGGGACAGGGAGCTCTGGAAACACCATATATTTT
TRBV6-1,-,-,TRBJ2-7,CASSEWQGPPHEQYF,TGTGCCAGCAGTGAATGGCAGGGACCCCCCCATGAGCAGTACTTC